Sequencing of this TCR beta chain was carried out in a study of cytotoxic CD8 clonotypes in ibrutinib-treated CLL. Regarding the study as a whole: Ibrutinib response saw clonality rise, and progression saw it return toward baseline.

Details on this clone: The antigen is undetermined.

The CDR3 is made up of 16 amino acids. After removal of 0 bases from V and 5 bases from J, the junction contained 7 bases not matched to a gene. Germline CDR1 and CDR2: SGHRS and YFSETQ. The targeted sequencing depth was 1 in 200,000 to 1 in 1 million T cells. TCRdb's copy holds only in-frame clones and misses some; the assay was immunoSEQ multiplex PCR. The sample consists of around 300,000 clones, roughly 80% of them appearing once. The genes are TRBV5-1 and TRBJ2-5, with 10 nucleotides matching TRBD2. This clonotype was obtained from a human donor with chronic lymphocytic leukemia. Sequences were derived from PBMCs, sampled before ibrutinib treatment. CDR3: CASSLEPSGSGETQYF. The DNA for the CDR3 is TGCGCCAGCAGCTTGGAGCCTAGCGGGAGTGGGGAGACCCAGTACTTC.